The 7 T cell receptor beta chains in this list originate from one sample, sequenced in a study of prognosis after radiotherapy for stage I lung cancer. Amplicons of TCR beta CDR3 were generated from genomic DNA by two-round multiplex PCR. Round-one PCR had primers specific to each TRBV and TRBJ gene. TCRdb re-called the multiplex PCR reads through MiXCR, storing one row per CDR3 protein. Among about 31,000 distinct CDR3 sequences listed, about 42% were seen once. Sequencing was performed on PBMCs, taken before or after stereotactic body radiation therapy (not recorded which). These receptors were taken from a donor aged 50 or older with non-small cell lung cancer.

On this clonotype itself: Compared with germline, one end of the junction differs, possibly owing to a read error. The chain has TRBV6-5 and TRBJ2-1, with TRBD2 as a possible D gene (6 bases). This CDR3 comprises 18 residues. Germline-derived CDR1 and CDR2 are MNHEY and SVGAGI. CDR3 sequence: CASSFHALRRDGSNEQLF. CDR3 nucleotide sequence: TGTGCCAGCAGTTTCCACGCCCTGCGGCGGGATGGCTCCAATGAGCAGCTCTTC.

This clonotype came up many times. The chain couples TRBV7-9 to TRBJ1-2, with 7 bases matching TRBD1. With 1 base clipped from V and 5 bases from J, the junction kept 4 bases outside the gene matches. The CDR3 length is 14 residues. Germline V lookup: CDR1 SEHNR, CDR2 FQNEAQ (reference sequence). In DNA, the CDR3 is TGTGCCAGCAGCTTAGACAGGGGCGGGTATGGCTACACCTTC. It translates to CASSLDRGGYGYTF.

This sequence joins TRBV28 and TRBJ2-7, with a possible D match to TRBD1 (6 bases). V shed 5 bases and J shed 7 bases, with 21 bases lying between them. The germline CDR1 and CDR2 sequences are MDHEN and SYDVKM. The length of the CDR3 is 15 residues. The CDR3 region has the DNA TGTGCCAGCAGTGCTACCGGGACACCCTTGGGGGAGCAGTACTTC. This sequence encodes CASSATGTPLGEQYF.

This clonotype is medium-sized by share. The CDR3: CATPEAQRSYEQYF. In nucleotides, the CDR3 is TGTGCCACACCTGAGGCACAGAGGTCCTACGAGCAGTACTTC. This chain links TRBV6-1 with TRBJ2-7; no clear D gene. With 10 bases removed from V and 1 base from J, the gap between germline ends came to 17 bases. Germline V gene sequence: CDR1 MNHNS, CDR2 SASEGT. CDR3 size: 14 residues.

This clonotype was recorded at least ten times. The rearrangement uses TRBV19 and TRBJ2-3; D not resolved. Germline V CDR1 and CDR2: LNHDA, SQIVND (reference sequence). V was clipped by 3 bases and J by 4 bases, with 14 bases between them. The length of the CDR3 is 15 residues. The CDR3 region has the DNA TGTGCCAGTAGTATGGGTCGGTTCAGCGCAGATACGCAGTATTTT. Its protein is CASSMGRFSADTQYF.

In this sample, this clonotype turned up a few times. A read error may be the cause here, since a much bigger clone is one base away. The gene calls are TRBV10-3 and TRBJ2-2; D is possibly TRBD2 (5 bases). The length of the CDR3 is 13 residues. Per the germline V gene, CDR1 is ENHRY and CDR2 is SYGVKD. The V gene lost 7 bases and the J gene lost 4 bases, with 10 bases spanning the gap. The CDR3 is CAIIPGFTGELFF. In nucleotides, the CDR3 is TGTGCCATCATCCCGGGGTTCACCGGGGAGCTGTTTTTT.

Of note for this clonotype: Germline is not matched at one junction end, which may reflect a read error. This chain connects TRBV10-2 to TRBJ2-7; 9 bases are a match to TRBD2. The V gene's germline CDR1 is WSHSY and CDR2 SAAADI. The CDR3 is made up of 14 amino acids. CDR3 sequence reads: CAISERREGREQYF. CDR3 nucleotides: TGCGCCATCAGTGAAAGGCGGGAGGGGCGGGAGCAGTACTTC.